Below, 20 T cell receptor beta chains from the same sample are listed, as sequenced in a study of CD4 T cells in relation to SARS-CoV-2 and coronaviruses. Sequencing used immunoSEQ multiplex PCR; TCRdb keeps in-frame clones, though not all of them. Among about 64,000 clones listed, roughly 93% were seen once. Unexposed donor CD4+ T cells date from about 2011-2018, before the COVID-19 pandemic. Sequencing input: naive CD4+ T cells from PBMCs. The subset: naive CD4+ T cells isolated by negative enrichment. The source is a human donor in good health.

The chain has TRBV30 and TRBJ2-7, with TRBD1 matching 7 bases. Trimming took 4 bases from V and 0 from J; bases not matched to a gene: 9. The CDR3 has 15 amino acids. The germline V gene has CDR1 GTSNPN and CDR2 SVGIG (reference sequence). CDR3 residues: CAWKPGQDYSYEQYF. In DNA form, the CDR3 reads TGTGCCTGGAAGCCTGGACAGGATTACTCCTACGAGCAGTACTTC.

The chain uses TRBV10-3 and TRBJ2-6; D remains ambiguous. The germline CDR1 and CDR2 sequences are ENHRY and SYGVKD. V was pared by 4 bases and J by 4 bases, with 14 bases between. The CDR3 consists of 16 residues. The CDR3 DNA follows: TGTGCCATCAGTGCGAACGAAGGGCCCGGGGCCAACGTCCTGACTTTC. This translates into CAISANEGPGANVLTF.

The chain carries TRBV2 and TRBJ2-7, with TRBD1 matching over 8 bases. After removal of 4 bases from V and 7 bases from J, the junction contained 3 bases not matched to a gene. CDR3 length: 12 amino acids. Germline V gives CDR1 SNHLY, CDR2 FYNNEI. CDR3 sequence: CASSGQGREQYF. The CDR3 DNA follows: TGTGCCAGCAGTGGACAGGGGCGAGAGCAGTACTTC.

The gene calls are TRBV6-2 or TRBV6-3 and TRBJ2-6; 10 bases agree with TRBD1. Germline lookup yields CDR1 MNHEY and CDR2 SVGEGT. Germline trimming cut 5 bases from V and 0 bases from J; bases unmatched to any gene: 7. This CDR3 is built from 18 residues. CDR3 residues: CASSPWTGGFSGANVLTF. In DNA, the CDR3 is TGTGCCAGCAGTCCCTGGACAGGGGGATTCTCTGGGGCCAACGTCCTGACTTTC.

The chain has TRBV27 and TRBJ1-1; no reliable D call. Trimming pared 5 bases from V and 1 base from J, leaving 8 bases between. The CDR3 has 13 amino acids. Germline CDR1 MNHEY, CDR2 SMNVEV (reference sequence). The CDR3 here is CASSQRENTEAFF. In DNA, the CDR3 is TGTGCCAGCAGTCAACGGGAGAACACTGAAGCTTTCTTT.

The chain uses TRBV28 and TRBJ2-7; 14 bases agree with TRBD2. The V segment lost 5 bases and the J segment 6 bases; nucleotides outside the gene matches: 12. Per the germline V gene, CDR1 is MDHEN and CDR2 is SYDVKM. The CDR3 runs 17 residues. In nucleotides, the CDR3 is TGTGCCAGCAGTCCCGGGGGCGGGACTAGCGGGAGTCGCGAGCAGTACTTC. Encoded protein: CASSPGGGTSGSREQYF.

This clone was detected only once. This chain joins TRBV18 and TRBJ2-3; TRBD2 aligns across 8 bases. CDR1 and CDR2 from the germline V gene are KGHSH and LQKENI. Germline trimming cut 0 bases from V and 3 bases from J; bases unmatched to any gene: 8. The CDR3 totals 17 residues. The CDR3 protein is CASSPPAGGLGTDTQYF. The DNA for the CDR3 is TGTGCCAGCTCACCACCGGCGGGGGGCCTAGGTACAGATACGCAGTATTTT.

The chain recombines TRBV7-9 with TRBJ2-1; 9 bases align to TRBD1. After removal of 5 bases from V and 0 bases from J, the junction contained 14 bases not matched to a gene. Germline CDR1 SEHNR, CDR2 FQNEAQ (reference sequence). The CDR3 runs 19 residues. CDR3 DNA sequence: TGTGCCAGCAGCCCGGACAGGGGTCCTTCTCCGAGCTCCTACAATGAGCAGTTCTTC. Protein sequence: CASSPDRGPSPSSYNEQFF.

The chain carries TRBV2 and TRBJ1-5, with D uncertain. This CDR3 comprises 11 residues. The V end was cut by 6 bases, the J end by 3 bases, with 3 bases between. Looked up from germline, CDR1 is SNHLY and CDR2 is FYNNEI. In nucleotides, the CDR3 is TGTGCCAGCAGGAACAATCAGCCCCAGCATTTT. This sequence encodes CASRNNQPQHF.

This rearrangement joins TRBV5-1 to TRBJ2-1, with D unclear. This CDR3 spans 13 amino acids. From germline, CDR1 is SGHRS and CDR2 YFSETQ. V was trimmed by 0 bases and J by 7 bases, leaving 8 bases between them. Here the CDR3 DNA reads TGCGCCAGCAGCTTGGGACTGGGGAATGAGCAGTTCTTC. This encodes CASSLGLGNEQFF.

The chain joins TRBV5-5 to TRBJ2-1; the match to TRBD1 covers 7 bases. Germline V gene data show CDR1 as SGHKS and CDR2 as YYEKEE (reference sequence). V shed 4 bases and J 5 bases; nucleotides not matched to a gene: 18. The CDR3 contains 18 residues. The CDR3 region is CASSLGQWAIRLHNEQFF. CDR3 DNA sequence: TGTGCCAGCAGCCTGGGACAGTGGGCGATTAGACTCCACAATGAGCAGTTCTTC.

The genes are TRBV27 and TRBJ2-3; 7 nucleotides line up with TRBD2. In germline, CDR1 is MNHEY, CDR2 SMNVEV (reference sequence). V dropped 3 bases and J dropped 4; count of bases not matched to a gene: 7. The CDR3 totals 15 residues. The CDR3 here is CASSFWGGTSDTQYF. The CDR3, as DNA: TGTGCCAGCAGTTTTTGGGGGGGGACTTCAGATACGCAGTATTTT.

V and J are TRBV24-1 and TRBJ2-7; D is possibly TRBD2 (7 bases). Germline CDR1 is KGHDR and CDR2 is SFDVKD. With 5 bases removed from V and 3 bases from J, the gap between germline ends came to 19 bases. The CDR3 length is 16 residues. CDR3 sequence: CATSAPRGTNHYEQYF. In DNA, the CDR3 is TGTGCCACCAGTGCCCCTAGGGGGACTAATCACTACGAGCAGTACTTC.

The V gene is TRBV10-1, the J gene TRBJ2-7; possibly TRBD2 for D (6 bases). CDR3 length: 16 amino acids. Germline lookup yields CDR1 WNHNN and CDR2 SYGVQD (reference sequence). The V end was cut by 3 bases, the J end by 3 bases, with 18 bases between. CDR3 amino acids: CASSDRVGRSYYEQYF. The DNA of the CDR3 is TGCGCCAGCAGTGACAGGGTGGGGAGGTCCTACTACGAGCAGTACTTC.

This chain uses TRBV6-1 with TRBJ2-6, with D maybe TRBD2 (6 bases). The CDR3 is 17 amino acids. Trimming cost V 4 bases and J 0 bases, with 13 bases left between them. Germline CDR1 reads MNHNS; CDR2 reads SASEGT. CDR3 bases: TGTGCCAGCAGTGGTAACCGGAGGGTCTCTGGGGCCAACGTCCTGACTTTC. Protein product: CASSGNRRVSGANVLTF.

V gene TRBV30 combines with J gene TRBJ2-1; possible D gene TRBD2, 6 bases. The CDR3 totals 14 residues. Trimming stripped 1 base from V and 11 bases from J, with 18 bases between. Germline CDR1 reads GTSNPN; CDR2 reads SVGIG (reference sequence). CDR3 protein: CAWSADIGTPKQFF. The CDR3 nucleotides are TGTGCCTGGAGTGCAGATATCGGGACTCCTAAGCAGTTCTTC.

The chain joins TRBV9 to TRBJ2-1; the match to TRBD2 covers 10 bases. The CDR3 is made up of 17 amino acids. Germline CDR1 reads SGDLS; CDR2 reads YYNGEE. The V and J ends lost 0 bases and 7 bases, in that order; junction bases with no gene match: 10. The CDR3 DNA reads as TGTGCCAGCAGCGTAGCGGCCGGGACTAGCGACAGAAATGAGCAGTTCTTC. Protein sequence: CASSVAAGTSDRNEQFF.

This clone came up once. The chain couples TRBV28 to TRBJ1-5; tentative D call: TRBD1 (5 bases). Trimming removed 6 bases at V and 2 bases at J, with 20 bases between. The CDR3 contains 17 residues. The germline V gene encodes CDR1 MDHEN and CDR2 SYDVKM. CDR3 in amino acids: CASSPISGGLGNQPQHF. CDR3 DNA sequence: TGTGCCAGCAGCCCGATCTCGGGGGGGTTAGGCAATCAGCCCCAGCATTTT.

This rearrangement joins TRBV7-9 to TRBJ1-6; TRBD1 matches 10 bases. Per germline, CDR1 SEHNR and CDR2 FQNEAQ (reference sequence). Trimming took 2 bases from V and 7 from J; bases not matched to a gene: 5. This CDR3 contains 16 residues. Written as DNA, the CDR3 is TGTGCCAGCAGCTTACAGGGACAGGGGACGAATTCACCCCTCCACTTT. The encoded protein is CASSLQGQGTNSPLHF.

V gene TRBV6-5 combines with J gene TRBJ2-3, with 13 nucleotides matching TRBD2. CDR1 MNHEY and CDR2 SVGAGI come from the germline V gene. CDR3 size: 16 residues. V trimming: 2 bases; J trimming: 5 bases; junction bases outside the gene matches: 4. CDR3 amino acids: CASSYQLAGGVDTQYF. CDR3 in DNA: TGTGCCAGCAGTTACCAACTAGCGGGAGGGGTAGATACGCAGTATTTT.